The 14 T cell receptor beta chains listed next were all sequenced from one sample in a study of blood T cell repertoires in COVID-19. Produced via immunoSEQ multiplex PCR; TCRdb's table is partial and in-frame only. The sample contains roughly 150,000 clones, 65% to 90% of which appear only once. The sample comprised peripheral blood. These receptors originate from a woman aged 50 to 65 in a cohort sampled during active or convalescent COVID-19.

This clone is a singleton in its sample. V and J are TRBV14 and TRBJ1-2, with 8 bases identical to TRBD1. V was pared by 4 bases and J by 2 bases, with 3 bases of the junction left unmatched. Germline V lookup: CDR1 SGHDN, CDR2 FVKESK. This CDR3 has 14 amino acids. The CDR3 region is CASSPGQGNYGYTF. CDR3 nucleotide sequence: TGTGCCAGCAGCCCTGGACAGGGCAACTATGGCTACACCTTC.

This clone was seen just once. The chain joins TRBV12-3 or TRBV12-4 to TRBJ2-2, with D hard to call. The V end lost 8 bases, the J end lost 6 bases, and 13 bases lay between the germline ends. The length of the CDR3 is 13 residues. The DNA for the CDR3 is TGTGCCAGCCGCCCAACAGTATCCGGGGAGCTGTTTTTT. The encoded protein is CASRPTVSGELFF.

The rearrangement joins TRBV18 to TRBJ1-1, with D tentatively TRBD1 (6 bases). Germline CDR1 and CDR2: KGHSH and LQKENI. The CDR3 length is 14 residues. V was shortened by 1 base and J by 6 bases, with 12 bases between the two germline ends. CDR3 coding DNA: TGTGCCAGCTCACCACTGCCAGGGGAACCTGAAGCTTTCTTT. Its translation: CASSPLPGEPEAFF.

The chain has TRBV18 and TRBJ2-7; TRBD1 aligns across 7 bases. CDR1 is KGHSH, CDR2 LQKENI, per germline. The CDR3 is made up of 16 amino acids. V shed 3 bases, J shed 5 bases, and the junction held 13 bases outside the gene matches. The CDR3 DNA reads TGTGCCAGCTCACCGCCCGGGACAGCCTCTTGGCACGAGCAGTACTTC. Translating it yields CASSPPGTASWHEQYF. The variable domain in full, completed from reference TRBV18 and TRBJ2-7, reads NAGVMQNPRHLVRRRGQEARLRCSPMKGHSHVYWYRQLPEEGLKFMVYLQKENIIDESGMPKERFSAEFPKEGPSILRIQQVVRGDSAAYFCASSPPGTASWHEQYFGPGTRLTVT.

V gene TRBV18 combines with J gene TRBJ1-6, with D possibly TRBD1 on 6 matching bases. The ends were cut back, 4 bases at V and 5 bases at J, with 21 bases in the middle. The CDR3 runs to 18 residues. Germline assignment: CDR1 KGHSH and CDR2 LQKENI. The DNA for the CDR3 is TGTGCCAGCTCACTTCGGACAGCAGCCAGTGAAAATAATTCACCCCTCCACTTT. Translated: CASSLRTAASENNSPLHF. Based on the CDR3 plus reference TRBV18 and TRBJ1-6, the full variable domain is NAGVMQNPRHLVRRRGQEARLRCSPMKGHSHVYWYRQLPEEGLKFMVYLQKENIIDESGMPKERFSAEFPKEGPSILRIQQVVRGDSAAYFCASSLRTAASENNSPLHFGNGTRLTVT.

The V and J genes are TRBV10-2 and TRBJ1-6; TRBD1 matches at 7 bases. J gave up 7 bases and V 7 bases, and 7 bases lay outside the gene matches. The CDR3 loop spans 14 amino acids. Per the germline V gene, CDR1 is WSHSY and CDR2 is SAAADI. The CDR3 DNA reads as TGCGCCAGCAACGAGGGGGCTGGAAATTCACCCCTCCACTTT. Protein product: CASNEGAGNSPLHF.

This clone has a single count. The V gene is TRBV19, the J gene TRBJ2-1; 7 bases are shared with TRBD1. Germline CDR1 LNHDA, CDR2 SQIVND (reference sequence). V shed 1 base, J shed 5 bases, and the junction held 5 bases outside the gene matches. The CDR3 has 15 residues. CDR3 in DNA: TGTGCCAGTAGTATAGGAGGGGGCGCCAACAATGAGCAGTTCTTC. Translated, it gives CASSIGGGANNEQFF.

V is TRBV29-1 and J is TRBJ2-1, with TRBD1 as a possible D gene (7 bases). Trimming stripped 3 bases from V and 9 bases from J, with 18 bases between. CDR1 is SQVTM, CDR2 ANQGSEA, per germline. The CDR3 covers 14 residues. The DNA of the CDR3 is TGCAGCGTTGATACAGGGGACGGGACTGGTGAGCAGTTCTTC. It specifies CSVDTGDGTGEQFF.

CDR3 in DNA: TGCGCCAGCAGCGGGTCCGGGACAAACACTGAAGCTTTCTTT. It specifies CASSGSGTNTEAFF. This rearrangement joins TRBV5-1 to TRBJ1-1; D is possibly TRBD1 (6 bases). The CDR3 totals 14 residues. Trimming took off 4 bases at V and 2 bases at J, with 12 bases between the two ends. Germline CDR1 and CDR2: SGHRS and YFSETQ.

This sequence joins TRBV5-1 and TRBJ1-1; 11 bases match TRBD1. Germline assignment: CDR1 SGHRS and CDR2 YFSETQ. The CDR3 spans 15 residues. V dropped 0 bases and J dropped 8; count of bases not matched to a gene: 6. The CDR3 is CASSLAGTGGREAFF. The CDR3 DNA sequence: TGCGCCAGCAGCTTGGCCGGGACAGGGGGTCGGGAAGCTTTCTTT.

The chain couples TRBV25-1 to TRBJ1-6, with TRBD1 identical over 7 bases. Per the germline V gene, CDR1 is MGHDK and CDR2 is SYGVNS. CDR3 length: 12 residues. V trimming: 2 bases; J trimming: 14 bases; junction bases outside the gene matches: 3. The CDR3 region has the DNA TGTGCCAGCAGTGAAAGAGACAGGGCCCTCCACTTT. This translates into CASSERDRALHF.

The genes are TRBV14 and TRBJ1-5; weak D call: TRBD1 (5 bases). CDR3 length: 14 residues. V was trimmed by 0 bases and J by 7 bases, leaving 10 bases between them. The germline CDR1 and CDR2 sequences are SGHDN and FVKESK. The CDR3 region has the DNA TGTGCCAGCAGCCAAGACAGGGTGTTGCAGCCCCAGCATTTT. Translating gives CASSQDRVLQPQHF. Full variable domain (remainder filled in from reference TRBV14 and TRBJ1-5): EAGVTQFPSHSVIEKGQTVTLRCDPISGHDNLYWYRRVMGKEIKFLLHFVKESKQDESGMPNNRFLAERTGGTYSTLKVQPAELEDSGVYFCASSQDRVLQPQHFGDGTRLSIL.

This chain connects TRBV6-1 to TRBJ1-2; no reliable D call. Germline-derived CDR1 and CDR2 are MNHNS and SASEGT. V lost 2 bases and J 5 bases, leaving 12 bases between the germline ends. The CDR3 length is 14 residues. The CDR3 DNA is TGTGCCAGCAGTGAACCCGGCACGGAGTATGGCTACACCTTC. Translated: CASSEPGTEYGYTF.

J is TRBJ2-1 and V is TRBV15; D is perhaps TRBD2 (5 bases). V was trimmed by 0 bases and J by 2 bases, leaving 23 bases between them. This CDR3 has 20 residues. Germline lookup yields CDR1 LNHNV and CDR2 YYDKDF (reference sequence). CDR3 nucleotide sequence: TGTGCCACCAGCAGAGATCTTAGAACGGGGATCCCAGAAGCCTACAATGAGCAGTTCTTC. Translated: CATSRDLRTGIPEAYNEQFF.